The following is a T cell receptor beta chain sequence with its context. This CDR3 is 16 amino acids long. The germline V gene has CDR1 LNHDA and CDR2 SQIVND (reference sequence). Between the trimmed V and J ends, which lost 1 base and 8 bases, there was a span of 18 bases. The data derive from a study of blood T cell repertoires in COVID-19. Study background: Samples taken during acute and convalescent COVID-19 were collected in the United States, Italy and Spain.

Produced via immunoSEQ multiplex PCR; TCRdb's table is partial and in-frame only. The data contain about 250,000 clones, 70% to 90% of them singletons. The chain recombines TRBV19 with TRBJ2-1; a possible D gene is TRBD1 (6 bases). Sequencing was done on a sample of peripheral blood. This sequence was found in a man younger than 30 with active or convalescent COVID-19. Here the CDR3 reads CASSIAGRGAKYEQFF. For the CDR3, the DNA is TGTGCCAGTAGTATAGCGGGCAGGGGCGCGAAATATGAGCAGTTCTTC.